The 23 T cell receptor beta chains given below trace back to one sample, sequenced in a study of blood T cell repertoires in COVID-19. Here immunoSEQ multiplex PCR was the method, and the copy in TCRdb shows in-frame clones only, minus some. This sample has about 110,000 clones; 60% to 85% occur once, and the top ten carry roughly 4.7%. Sequenced: peripheral blood. These receptors were collected from a human donor in a cohort sampled during active or convalescent COVID-19.

This chain joins TRBV2 and TRBJ1-2; 11 bases match TRBD1. The ends lost 7 bases at V and 1 base at J; junction bases unmatched: 5. The CDR3 covers 15 residues. Germline-derived CDR1 and CDR2 are SNHLY and FYNNEI. The CDR3 nucleotides are TGTGCCAGCAAGGACAGGGGGCTACTTAACTATGGCTACACCTTC. It specifies CASKDRGLLNYGYTF.

A few counts support this clone. Because the CDR3's place on the DNA is in doubt, the DNA is left out and the CDR3 is given as listed by TCRdb. The chain combines TRBV1 with TRBJ1-1; the table's TRBD1 call for D was not verified on the DNA. TRBV1 is a pseudogene segment. The CDR3 spans 15 residues, counting both ends. The CDR3 spells CTSSPHTNYRCEAFF.

The chain has TRBV4-3 and TRBJ2-3; 7 positions agree with TRBD1. The CDR3 contains 17 residues. Germline values: CDR1 LGHNA, CDR2 YSLEER. V lost 0 bases and J lost 2; bases outside the gene matches: 8. The CDR3 DNA sequence: TGCGCCAGCAGCCAAGATTCCAGGGGGAGCTTCACAGATACGCAGTATTTT. The encoded protein is CASSQDSRGSFTDTQYF.

This chain joins TRBV14 and TRBJ1-4; the D gene is possibly TRBD1 (6 bases). The V end lost 3 bases, the J end lost 4 bases, and 18 bases lay between the germline ends. Germline values: CDR1 SGHDN, CDR2 FVKESK. The CDR3 extends over 17 amino acids. CDR3 bases: TGTGCCAGCAGCCACATGAGAGGGGGACTACTTAATGAAAAACTGTTTTTT. This encodes CASSHMRGGLLNEKLFF. The variable domain in full, completed from reference TRBV14 and TRBJ1-4, reads EAGVTQFPSHSVIEKGQTVTLRCDPISGHDNLYWYRRVMGKEIKFLLHFVKESKQDESGMPNNRFLAERTGGTYSTLKVQPAELEDSGVYFCASSHMRGGLLNEKLFFGSGTQLSVL.

The gene calls are TRBV4-2 and TRBJ1-3; tentative D call: TRBD1 (6 bases). This CDR3 comprises 16 residues. V was shortened by 4 bases and J by 0 bases, with 13 bases between the two germline ends. Per germline, CDR1 LGHNA and CDR2 YNFKEQ. CDR3 nucleotides: TGTGCCAGCAGCCGGGAGGGGGGCCGCTCTGGAAACACCATATATTTT. Translation: CASSREGGRSGNTIYF.

Only a few counts were recorded for this clone. The gene calls are TRBV19 and TRBJ1-5; TRBD1 is a possible D gene (5 bases). The CDR3 runs to 14 residues. Trimming removed 5 bases from V and 4 bases from J, with 12 bases in between. Germline lookup yields CDR1 LNHDA and CDR2 SQIVND (reference sequence). The DNA for the CDR3 is TGTGCCAGTAGTTGGGGCCTGACAAATCAGCCCCAGCATTTT. It codes for CASSWGLTNQPQHF.

The chain links TRBV9 to TRBJ2-3, with 12 bases fitting TRBD2. CDR1 is SGDLS and CDR2 is YYNGEE in the germline V gene. The CDR3 consists of 18 residues. V lost 0 bases and J lost 0; bases outside the gene matches: 5. The CDR3 bases are TGTGCCAGCAGCGTAGGACTAGCGGGGGCACAAAGCACAGATACGCAGTATTTT. Its translation: CASSVGLAGAQSTDTQYF.

V gene TRBV12-3 or TRBV12-4 combines with J gene TRBJ2-1, with 8 bases matching TRBD1. CDR3 length equals 13 residues. Trimming cost V 7 bases and J 8 bases; bases outside gene matches: 7. In DNA, the CDR3 is TGTGCCAGCATCCCCGACAGGGGTGATGAGCAGTTCTTC. As protein: CASIPDRGDEQFF.

The CDR3 DNA is TGTGCCAGCAGTGACACTAGCGGGAGGGCCCCAGATACGCAGTATTTT. It encodes CASSDTSGRAPDTQYF. This chain joins TRBV2 and TRBJ2-3, with 13 bases aligning to TRBD2. CDR3 size: 16 residues. Germline assignment: CDR1 SNHLY and CDR2 FYNNEI. Trimming cost V 3 bases and J 4 bases; bases outside gene matches: 4.

V is TRBV2 and J is TRBJ1-4, with D uncertain. This CDR3 has 11 residues. Trimming took 3 bases from V and 8 from J, leaving 4 bases between them. The V gene's germline CDR1 is SNHLY and CDR2 FYNNEI. DNA for the CDR3: TGTGCCAGCAGTGATGAGGAAAAACTGTTTTTT. The encoded protein is CASSDEEKLFF.

In nucleotides, the CDR3 is TGTGCCAGCAGCCAGGACAGGAATCAGCCCCAGCATTTT. It yields the protein CASSQDRNQPQHF. This rearrangement joins TRBV14 to TRBJ1-5, with 7 positions matching TRBD1. The CDR3 sequence is 13 residues long. The V and J ends lost 3 bases and 4 bases, in that order; junction bases with no gene match: 0. The germline gives CDR1 SGHDN, CDR2 FVKESK.

This clone was picked up one time. The chain recombines TRBV19 with TRBJ2-1; D possibly corresponds to TRBD1 (6 bases). Trimming took 6 bases from V and 6 from J, leaving 24 bases between them. The CDR3 consists of 17 residues. Germline-derived CDR1 and CDR2 are LNHDA and SQIVND (reference sequence). The CDR3 loop is CASSQKSGALGFNEQFF. Written as DNA, the CDR3 is TGTGCCAGTAGCCAAAAGTCAGGGGCCCTCGGTTTCAATGAGCAGTTCTTC.

This clone was picked up a small number of times. The genes are TRBV7-8 and TRBJ2-2; TRBD2 is a possible D gene (6 bases). This CDR3 comprises 15 residues. The V end lost 1 base, the J end lost 4 bases, and 10 bases lay between the germline ends. Germline CDR1 SGHVS, CDR2 FQNEAQ. This CDR3 reads CASSLGGGFTGELFF. CDR3 DNA: TGTGCCAGCAGCTTAGGTGGAGGGTTCACCGGGGAGCTGTTTTTT.

V gene TRBV5-8 combines with J gene TRBJ2-3; no reliable D call. V gave up 4 bases and J gave up 1 base, with 10 bases separating them. The CDR3 loop spans 14 amino acids. Germline assignment: CDR1 SGHTS and CDR2 YDEGEE. The CDR3 DNA reads as TGTGCCAGCAGCGCACTGACTGGCACAGATACGCAGTATTTT. Amino acids: CASSALTGTDTQYF.

This clone was counted a few times. The rearrangement joins TRBV6-5 to TRBJ1-6; D may be TRBD1 (5 bases). Germline V lookup: CDR1 MNHEY, CDR2 SVGAGI. Trimming cost V 7 bases and J 0 bases, with 10 bases left between them. The CDR3 contains 15 residues. DNA for the CDR3: TGTGCCAGCAAAGACAGCGCCTCCTATAATTCACCCCTCCACTTT. Protein product: CASKDSASYNSPLHF.

V usage is TRBV7-3 and J usage is TRBJ2-1; the D gene is possibly TRBD1 (5 bases). The V and J ends lost 2 bases and 6 bases respectively, with 11 bases between them. Germline CDR1 and CDR2: SGHTA and FQGTGA. This CDR3 region has 14 residues. This CDR3 reads CASSLEFGANEQFF. The DNA for the CDR3 is TGTGCCAGCAGCTTAGAATTTGGGGCCAATGAGCAGTTCTTC.

The chain has TRBV23-1 and TRBJ2-6; 7 bases match TRBD2. TRBV23-1 is placed among ORFs of uncertain function. The CDR3 is made up of 20 amino acids. V lost 0 bases to trimming and J lost 0 bases; unmatched junction nucleotides: 11. CDR3 nucleotides: TGCGCCAGCAGTCAATCGAGGGCCGAGGGGACTATCTCTGGGGCCAACGTCCTGACTTTC. Translation: CASSQSRAEGTISGANVLTF.

The chain recombines TRBV19 with TRBJ2-2; 8 nucleotides match TRBD2. V trimming: 6 bases; J trimming: 3 bases; junction bases outside the gene matches: 9. CDR3 size: 16 residues. Germline assignment: CDR1 LNHDA and CDR2 SQIVND (reference sequence). CDR3 DNA sequence: TGTGCCAGTAGCTCCCACGCGGGAGGATACACCGGGGAGCTGTTTTTT. It codes for CASSSHAGGYTGELFF. The full variable domain, with the rest looked up from reference TRBV19 and TRBJ2-2, is DGGITQSPKYLFRKEGQNVTLSCEQNLNHDAMYWYRQDPGQGLRLIYYSQIVNDFQKGDIAEGYSVSREKKESFPLTVTSAQKNPTAFYLCASSSHAGGYTGELFFGEGSRLTVL.

This clone was counted a single time. This chain links TRBV6-6 with TRBJ1-6; 7 bases agree with TRBD1. Per germline, CDR1 MNHNY and CDR2 SVGAGI (reference sequence). With V trimmed by 5 bases and J by 4 bases, 11 bases remained unmatched. There are 17 residues in the CDR3. The CDR3 here is CASSQGAGTAYNSPLHF. In DNA form, the CDR3 reads TGTGCCAGCAGTCAGGGTGCGGGGACAGCGTATAATTCACCCCTCCACTTT.

This chain uses TRBV6-5 with TRBJ1-1, with 10 bases identical to TRBD1. Germline-derived CDR1 and CDR2 are MNHEY and SVGAGI. CDR3 length: 16 residues. After removal of 2 bases from V and 4 bases from J, the junction contained 7 bases not matched to a gene. The CDR3: CASSYAGTGVATEAFF. In DNA form, the CDR3 reads TGTGCCAGCAGTTACGCCGGGACAGGGGTTGCCACTGAAGCTTTCTTT.

This clone was observed a few times. The chain is built from TRBV6-1 and TRBJ1-1, with 7 bases matching TRBD1. The CDR3 runs 13 residues. With V trimmed by 3 bases and J by 4 bases, 2 bases remained unmatched. CDR1 and CDR2 (germline): MNHNS, SASEGT. The CDR3 protein is CASSDRQGTEAFF. The CDR3, as DNA: TGTGCCAGCAGTGACCGACAGGGCACTGAAGCTTTCTTT.

This rearrangement joins TRBV6-2 or TRBV6-3 to TRBJ2-1; the match to TRBD2 covers 14 bases. The CDR3 consists of 18 residues. Germline V gene data show CDR1 as MNHEY and CDR2 as SVGEGT. The V gene end was trimmed by 4 bases and the J gene end by 1 base; junction bases not matched to a gene: 6. DNA for the CDR3: TGTGCCAGCAGTTCGGGACTAGCGGGAGTGGCGTCCTACAATGAGCAGTTCTTC. Translation: CASSSGLAGVASYNEQFF.

The rearrangement links TRBV18 to TRBJ2-7; tentatively, D is TRBD1 (6 bases). The CDR3 runs to 12 residues. CDR1 KGHSH and CDR2 LQKENI come from the germline V gene. Trimming took 5 bases from V and 7 from J, leaving 12 bases between them. The DNA of the CDR3 is TGTGCCAGCTCAACTAACAGGGATGAGCAGTACTTC. This translates into CASSTNRDEQYF.